Listed here is a single T cell receptor (beta chain). The assay was immunoSEQ multiplex PCR, and TCRdb's table has in-frame clones only and misses some. The sample has fewer than 250,000 clones, around 80% seen once; the top ten hold less than 8%. Germline V lookup: CDR1 MDHEN, CDR2 SYDVKM. CDR3 size: 15 residues. V was cut by 7 bases and J by 4 bases, with 19 bases left in between. This sample stems from a study of blood T cell repertoires in COVID-19. This sequence was found in a woman between 40 and 55 years old with acute COVID-19. Material for sequencing was PBMCs or T cells enriched from blood (not recorded which). This chain joins TRBV28 and TRBJ1-2, with D possibly TRBD1 on 5 matching bases. DNA of the CDR3: TGTGCCAGCAAAAACCCCGACCAGGGACTCTATGGCTACACCTTC. Encoded protein: CASKNPDQGLYGYTF.